A single sample gave rise to the 18 T cell receptor beta chains below, sequenced in a study of T cell repertoires in cytomegalovirus infection. These receptors' targets are unknown. TCRdb ran MiXCR on the reads and lists one entry per CDR3 protein. The sample has 650,000 to 900,000 distinct CDR3 sequences, 25% to 35% seen once. Source: cultured CD8+ T cells from PBMCs, taken from culture after CMV antigen stimulation. All receptors come from a human donor in good health (CMV status not recorded). Some clones in this sample may be carry-over from other donors' samples.

This sequence joins TRBV12-3 or TRBV12-4 and TRBJ2-6, with D possibly called TRBD1 or TRBD2 (6 bases each). Trimming removed 11 bases from V and 3 bases from J, with 17 bases in between. The length of the CDR3 is 15 residues. The CDR3 reads CAVPSRGVGANVLTF. The CDR3 bases are TGTGCCGTCCCCTCGAGGGGGGTTGGGGCCAACGTCCTGACTTTC.

The genes are TRBV7-6 and TRBJ2-3, with 10 bases matching TRBD2. This CDR3 has 15 amino acids. J gave up 6 bases and V 8 bases, and 11 bases lay outside the gene matches. Per germline, CDR1 SGHVS and CDR2 FNYEAQ. The CDR3 region is CASDILAGAPDTQYF. The CDR3, as DNA: TGTGCCAGCGACATCCTAGCGGGGGCGCCTGATACGCAGTATTTT.

This clonotype was observed a handful of times. The chain couples TRBV12-3 or TRBV12-4 to TRBJ2-3, with D perhaps matching TRBD2 (5 bases). V shed 6 bases and J shed 4 bases, with 11 bases lying between them. The CDR3 is 13 amino acids. CDR3: CASSPMRADTQYF. The DNA for the CDR3 is TGTGCCAGCAGCCCCATGAGGGCAGATACGCAGTATTTT.

This clonotype came up a few times. An end of the junction differs from the germline gene, which may be a read error. The chain recombines TRBV13 with TRBJ2-5; the D is unclear. Germline V gene data show CDR1 as PRHDT and CDR2 as FYEKMQ (reference sequence). The CDR3 has 14 amino acids. As DNA, the CDR3 is TGTGCCAGCAGCTTAGGTTCACAGCGAGAGGCCCAGTACTTC. This codes for CASSLGSQREAQYF.

The chain employs TRBV4-1 and TRBJ1-5; TRBD1 is a possible D gene (5 bases). Trimming left V 5 bases short and J 4 bases short, with 21 bases between. Per the germline V gene, CDR1 is MGHRA and CDR2 is YSYEKL. The CDR3 extends over 17 amino acids. Here the CDR3 reads CASSVSSRTLTNQPQHF. CDR3 bases: TGCGCCAGCAGCGTAAGCTCGCGGACATTAACTAATCAGCCCCAGCATTTT.

The count of this clonotype is one. The chain links TRBV5-5 to TRBJ1-4; TRBD1 aligns across 8 bases. Trimming removed 0 bases from V and 8 bases from J; junction bases left unmatched: 9. This CDR3 comprises 16 residues. CDR1 and CDR2 from the germline V gene are SGHKS and YYEKEE (reference sequence). The CDR3 coding sequence is TGTGCCAGCAGCTTGGGACAGGGGCTCACAAGGGAAAAACTGTTTTTT. It specifies CASSLGQGLTREKLFF.

The rearrangement links TRBV7-9 to TRBJ2-3, with 8 bases fitting TRBD1. This CDR3 contains 13 residues. The germline CDR1 and CDR2 sequences are SEHNR and FQNEAQ (reference sequence). V lost 5 bases and J lost 6; bases outside the gene matches: 4. CDR3 residues: CASSIYRGDTQYF. CDR3 bases: TGTGCCAGCAGCATTTACAGGGGGGATACGCAGTATTTT. Drawing the rest from reference TRBV7-9 and TRBJ2-3, the complete variable domain is DTGVSQNPRHKITKRGQNVTFRCDPISEHNRLYWYRQTLGQGPEFLTYFQNEAQLEKSRLLSDRFSAERPKGSFSTLEIQRTEQGDSAMYLCASSIYRGDTQYFGPGTRLTVL.

Turning to this clonotype: The CDR3 does not close with the conserved phenylalanine or tryptophan, likely indicating a read error. The DNA is left out, because the CDR3 cannot be placed on it with certainty; the CDR3 is given as TCRdb lists it. This chain links TRBV4-3 with TRBJ2-7; TRBD1, the table's D call, lacks a check against the DNA. The CDR3 comprises 11 residues, both ends counted. Germline V lookup: CDR1 LGHNA, CDR2 YSLEER. CDR3 protein: CASSQDKRGYI.

This clonotype has just a few counts. The rearrangement links TRBV27 to TRBJ2-3, with 11 bases identical to TRBD1. V shed 5 bases and J 4 bases; nucleotides not matched to a gene: 8. The CDR3 loop spans 16 amino acids. CDR1 and CDR2 (germline): MNHEY, SMNVEV (reference sequence). The CDR3 sequence: CASSPWDRGAPDTQYF. CDR3 DNA sequence: TGTGCCAGCAGTCCCTGGGACAGGGGGGCCCCAGATACGCAGTATTTT.

The V gene is TRBV4-3, the J gene TRBJ2-5; D could derive from TRBD1 or TRBD2 (5 bases each). V shed 3 bases and J shed 14 bases, with 19 bases lying between them. CDR1 is LGHNA, CDR2 YSLEER, per germline. The CDR3 length is 13 residues. The CDR3: CASSQKGRDGLYF. The CDR3 region has the DNA TGCGCCAGCAGCCAGAAGGGTCGGGACGGCCTCTACTTC.

In this sample, this clonotype turned up many times. The genes are TRBV11-2 and TRBJ2-2; unclear D gene. The CDR3 consists of 14 residues. V was clipped by 5 bases and J by 3 bases, with 10 bases between them. Germline CDR1 and CDR2: SGHAT and FQNNGV. CDR3 bases: TGTGCCAGCAGCCCAAAGGAGCACACCGGGGAGCTGTTTTTT. It encodes CASSPKEHTGELFF.

The CDR3 region is CASLPGGSTDTQYF. The CDR3 DNA reads as TGCGCCAGTCTCCCAGGGGGCAGCACAGATACGCAGTATTTT. The chain employs TRBV5-1 and TRBJ2-3, with 8 bases that match TRBD1. V lost 8 bases to trimming and J lost 0 bases; unmatched junction nucleotides: 5. Germline-derived CDR1 and CDR2 are SGHRS and YFSETQ. The CDR3 sequence is 14 residues long.

This clonotype has a handful of counts. This chain uses TRBV28 with TRBJ1-5; D is undetermined. V lost 3 bases, J lost 2 bases, and 17 bases lay in between. Germline assignment: CDR1 MDHEN and CDR2 SYDVKM. This CDR3 has 17 residues. The CDR3 coding sequence is TGTGCCAGCAGTTTCCCGTCTCAGGCTAGCGGCAATCAGCCCCAGCATTTT. This encodes CASSFPSQASGNQPQHF.

This clonotype was seen ten or more times. This chain uses TRBV7-6 with TRBJ2-7; TRBD1 matches at 11 bases. CDR1 is SGHVS, CDR2 FNYEAQ, per germline. This CDR3 is built from 17 residues. The V and J ends lost 5 bases and 5 bases, in that order; junction bases with no gene match: 14. The CDR3 bases are TGTGCCAGCAGCCCGAGGACAGGGGGCGGTCTATGGGACGAGCAGTACTTC. It translates to CASSPRTGGGLWDEQYF.

J is TRBJ1-3 and V is TRBV14; tentative D call: TRBD1 (6 bases). Germline V CDR1 and CDR2: SGHDN, FVKESK. The CDR3 has 15 amino acids. The V end lost 2 bases, the J end lost 2 bases, and 10 bases lay between the germline ends. The chain's CDR3 is CASSQRGRTGNTIYF. The CDR3 DNA reads as TGTGCCAGCAGCCAACGGGGGCGGACTGGAAACACCATATATTTT.

V and J are TRBV7-9 and TRBJ1-1, with TRBD1 identical over 8 bases. The CDR3 loop spans 18 amino acids. J gave up 5 bases and V 2 bases, and 16 bases lay outside the gene matches. Germline V gene data show CDR1 as SEHNR and CDR2 as FQNEAQ (reference sequence). The CDR3 DNA follows: TGTGCCAGCAGCTTAAATTTGGGCGGGCAGGGGGCTTCGACTGAAGCTTTCTTT. This encodes CASSLNLGGQGASTEAFF.

In its sample, this clonotype was seen once. This chain uses TRBV9 with TRBJ1-3; D unclear. V lost 4 bases and J 0 bases, leaving 17 bases between the germline ends. This CDR3 comprises 17 residues. From germline, CDR1 is SGDLS and CDR2 YYNGEE. The CDR3 bases are TGTGCCAGCAGCACCCGGGTTGGCACCTCCTCTGGAAACACCATATATTTT. Encoded protein: CASSTRVGTSSGNTIYF.

In its sample, this clonotype was seen many times. This sequence joins TRBV12-3 or TRBV12-4 and TRBJ2-5; TRBD1 might be the D (6 bases). The CDR3 spans 14 residues. V lost 8 bases to trimming and J lost 1 base, with 14 bases between them. The CDR3 bases are TGTGCCAGCGGCCCCTTGGACAGCCAAGAGACCCAGTACTTC. Translation gives CASGPLDSQETQYF.